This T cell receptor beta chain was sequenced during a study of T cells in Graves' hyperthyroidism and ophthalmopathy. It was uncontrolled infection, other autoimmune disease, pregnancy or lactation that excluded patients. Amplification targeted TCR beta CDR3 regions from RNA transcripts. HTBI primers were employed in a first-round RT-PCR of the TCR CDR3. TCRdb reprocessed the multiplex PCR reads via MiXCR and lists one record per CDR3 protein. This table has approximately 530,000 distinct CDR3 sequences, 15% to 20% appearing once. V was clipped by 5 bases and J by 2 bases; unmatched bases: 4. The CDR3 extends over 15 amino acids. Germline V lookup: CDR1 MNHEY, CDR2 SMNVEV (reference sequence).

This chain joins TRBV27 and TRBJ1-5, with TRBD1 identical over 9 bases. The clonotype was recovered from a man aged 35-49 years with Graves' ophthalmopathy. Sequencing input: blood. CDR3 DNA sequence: TGTGCCAGCAGTAACAGGGGGCTGGGCAATCAGCCCCAGCATTTT. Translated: CASSNRGLGNQPQHF.